This T cell receptor beta chain stems from a study of spatial heterogeneity in lung cancer. Time point reported: blood at routine non-recurrence follow-up after resection. Extraction of whole RNA from tumor, nontumor lung or frozen PBMC preceded unsorted sequencing. TCRdb independently ran MiXCR on the 5' RACE reads; one entry per CDR3 protein. The sample shows about 27,000 distinct CDR3 sequences, 5% to 5.5% of them seen only once. Trimming cost V 1 base and J 5 bases; bases outside gene matches: 9. Germline V gene data show CDR1 as DFQATT and CDR2 as SNEGSKA (reference sequence). The CDR3 spans 16 residues. This clonotype turned up a few times.

This receptor was obtained from a female donor with early-stage non-small cell lung cancer. V is TRBV20-1 and J is TRBJ1-4; 8 bases agree with TRBD1. This sample comprised PBMCs, obtained at follow-up. The CDR3 loop reads CSARVLGQGQNEKLFF. The CDR3 DNA reads TGCAGTGCTAGAGTATTAGGACAGGGACAAAATGAAAAACTGTTTTTT.